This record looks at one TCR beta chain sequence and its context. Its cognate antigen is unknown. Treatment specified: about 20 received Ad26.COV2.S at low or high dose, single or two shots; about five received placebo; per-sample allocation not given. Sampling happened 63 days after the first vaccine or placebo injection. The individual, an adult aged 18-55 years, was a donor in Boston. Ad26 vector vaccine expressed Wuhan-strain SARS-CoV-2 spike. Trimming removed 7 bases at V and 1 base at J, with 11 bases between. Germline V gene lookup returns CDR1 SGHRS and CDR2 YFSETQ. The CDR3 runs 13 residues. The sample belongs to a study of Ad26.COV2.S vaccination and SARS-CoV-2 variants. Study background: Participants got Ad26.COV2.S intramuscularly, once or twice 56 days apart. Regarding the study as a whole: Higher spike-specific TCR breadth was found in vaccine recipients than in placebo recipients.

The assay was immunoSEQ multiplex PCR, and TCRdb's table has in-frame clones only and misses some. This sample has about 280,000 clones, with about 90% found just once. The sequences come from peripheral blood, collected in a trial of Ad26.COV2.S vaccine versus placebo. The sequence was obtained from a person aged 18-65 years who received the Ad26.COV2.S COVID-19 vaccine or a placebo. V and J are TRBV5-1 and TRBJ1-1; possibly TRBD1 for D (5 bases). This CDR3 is CASELGENTEAFF. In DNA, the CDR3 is TGCGCCAGCGAACTGGGGGAGAACACTGAAGCTTTCTTT.